Listed below are T cell receptor beta chains from one sample, sequenced in a study of Graves' ophthalmopathy and Graves' hyperthyroidism. TCRdb called the multiplex PCR reads again in MiXCR, with one record for every CDR3 protein. The table has 300,000 to 400,000 distinct CDR3 sequences, 17% seen once. What was sequenced was peripheral blood. The receptors were sampled from an adult man with Graves' ophthalmopathy. Both conserved end residues are part of each CDR3. D genes are given only for firm matches. Clone size is stated in some rows and not others, as once, few, many or a class when expanded.

length | J | D | V | size | DNA | CDR3
17 | TRBJ1-2 | NA | TRBV28 | few | TGTGCCAGCAGTTTATCCCCCGGTGCAGGGGATTCGGATGGCTACACCTTC | CASSLSPGAGDSDGYTF
15 | TRBJ1-2 | NA | TRBV6-2/TRBV6-3 | many | TGTGCCAGCAGATCTGGGGGGCGCATTACCTATGGCTACACCTTC | CASRSGGRITYGYTF
14 | TRBJ2-7 | TRBD1 | TRBV20-1 | many | TGCAGTGCTAGAGATACAGGGGGTAACTACGAGCAGTACTTC | CSARDTGGNYEQYF
13 | TRBJ2-5 | NA | TRBV10-3 | many | TGTGCCATCAGTGGTGAAGGGGACGAGACCCAGTACTTC | CAISGEGDETQYF
14 | TRBJ1-2 | NA | TRBV28 | many | TGTGCCAGCAGTTTAGGGGGAGATGGATATGGCTACACCTTC | CASSLGGDGYGYTF
15 | TRBJ1-6 | NA | TRBV12-3/TRBV12-4 | NA | TGTGCCAGCAGCTCATGGGGACGGGGTAATTCACCCCTCCACTTT | CASSSWGRGNSPLHF
15 | TRBJ1-3 | TRBD1 | TRBV4-1 | NA | TGCGCCAGCAGCCAACCGCGGACAGGGGGAAACACCATATATTTT | CASSQPRTGGNTIYF
13 | TRBJ2-5 | NA | TRBV11-2 | many | TGTGCCAGCAGCTTTTACACCGTAGAGACCCAGTACTTC | CASSFYTVETQYF
14 | TRBJ2-7 | NA | TRBV4-1 | many | TGCGCCAGCAGCCAAGAATTGCCAGCCTACGAGCAGTACTTC | CASSQELPAYEQYF
19 | TRBJ1-5 | TRBD1 | TRBV6-2/TRBV6-3 | many | TGTGCCAGCAGTTACCCAGGGGACAGGGTGGAGGCGAGCAATCAGCCCCAGCATTTT | CASSYPGDRVEASNQPQHF
16 | TRBJ1-2 | TRBD1 | TRBV24-1 | many | TGTGCCACCAGTGATCGAGACCCGGGACAGGGCTATGGCTACACCTTC | CATSDRDPGQGYGYTF
14 | TRBJ1-5 | NA | TRBV7-2 | many | TGTGCCAGCAGCCTCGGGAGGGCCAATCAGCCCCAGCATTTT | CASSLGRANQPQHF
16 | TRBJ2-5 | TRBD1 | TRBV24-1 | once | TGTGCCACCAGTCCTGGGCCGGGACAGGGGTGGGAGACCCAGTACTTC | CATSPGPGQGWETQYF
14 | TRBJ2-7 | NA | TRBV6-2/TRBV6-3 | NA | TGTGCCAGCAGTTACCAAAGGGGATTCTACGAGCAGTACTTC | CASSYQRGFYEQYF
15 | TRBJ1-4 | NA | TRBV6-5 | many | TGTGCCAGCAGTTCGACGGCAGGGAATAATGAAAAACTGTTTTTT | CASSSTAGNNEKLFF
16 | TRBJ1-6 | NA | TRBV27 | few | TGTGCCAGCAGTCCAAACAGGGTCGAGGGGAATTCACCCCTCCACTTT | CASSPNRVEGNSPLHF
13 | TRBJ1-5 | NA | TRBV30 | many | TGTGCCTGGAGTTTTGGGGATCAGAAGCCCCAGCATTTT | CAWSFGDQKPQHF
17 | TRBJ1-1 | NA | TRBV12-3/TRBV12-4 | once | TGTGCCAGCAGTCCCGGACAGTTGATTATCGGATACACTGAAGCTTTCTTT | CASSPGQLIIGYTEAFF
17 | TRBJ1-2 | NA | TRBV19 | many | TGTGCCAGTAGTATATCGACAGAGACTTATTCTAACTATGGCTACACCTTC | CASSISTETYSNYGYTF
15 | TRBJ1-1 | NA | TRBV30 | many | TGTGCCTGGGCTAAAGGGGGTTCCCTGAACACTGAAGCTTTCTTT | CAWAKGGSLNTEAFF
12 | TRBJ1-2 | TRBD1 | TRBV30 | many | TGTGCCTGGAGTGCCACAGGGGAGGGCTACACCTTC | CAWSATGEGYTF
16 | TRBJ2-2 | TRBD2 | TRBV28 | many | TGTGCCAGCGGATCTGGGCGGGAGGGATACACCGGGGAGCTGTTTTTT | CASGSGREGYTGELFF
14 | TRBJ1-6 | TRBD1 | TRBV5-1 | many | TGCGCCAGCAGCTTGACAGGGGGAAATTCACCCCTCCACTTT | CASSLTGGNSPLHF
13 | TRBJ2-7 | TRBD2 | TRBV7-9 | NA | TGTGCCAGCGCGCGGGAGAGTTCCTACGAGCAGTACTTC | CASARESSYEQYF
14 | TRBJ1-5 | NA | TRBV2 | many | TGTGCCAGCAGTGAATTTGCGGCCCCAAAGCCCCAGCATTTT | CASSEFAAPKPQHF
13 | TRBJ1-6 | NA | TRBV29-1 | many | TGCAGCGTGATGGAAGGAGGCAATTCACCCCTCCACTTT | CSVMEGGNSPLHF
15 | TRBJ2-6 | NA | TRBV11-2 | many | TGTGCCAGCAGCTTTTTTAGCTCTGGGGCCAACGTCCTGACTTTC | CASSFFSSGANVLTF
14 | TRBJ2-7 | NA | TRBV6-5 | many | TGTGCCAGCAGTTCCAGACAGGCATCCTACGAGCAGTACTTC | CASSSRQASYEQYF
15 | TRBJ2-2 | NA | TRBV7-8 | many | TGTGCCAGCAGCAAACAGGGAGCGAACACCGGGGAGCTGTTTTTT | CASSKQGANTGELFF
16 | TRBJ1-3 | TRBD1 | TRBV6-5 | many | TGTGCCAGCAGTCGACAGGGTTGGAGCTCTGGAAACACCATATATTTT | CASSRQGWSSGNTIYF
21 | TRBJ1-6 | NA | TRBV5-1 | many | TGCGCCAGCAGCTTGGCCCGGGGGATTCTTCCCCAAAGCTCCTATAATTCACCCCTCCACTTT | CASSLARGILPQSSYNSPLHF
15 | TRBJ1-6 | TRBD1 | TRBV6-1 | once | TGTGCCAGCAGATTGGGACAGGACTATAATTCACCCCTCCACTTT | CASRLGQDYNSPLHF
14 | TRBJ1-2 | NA | TRBV4-3 | many | TGCGCCAGCAGCCAAGATTGGGGGTGGGACGGCTACACCTTC | CASSQDWGWDGYTF
14 | TRBJ2-7 | TRBD1 | TRBV2 | many | TGTGCCAGCAGTGAATACGACAGGGACTACGAGCAGTACTTC | CASSEYDRDYEQYF
15 | TRBJ1-2 | NA | TRBV19 | many | TGTGCCAGTAGTACAGACAGGCGACTCAACTATGGCTACACCTTC | CASSTDRRLNYGYTF
15 | TRBJ2-5 | NA | TRBV7-2 | many | TGTGCCAGCGGGTCAGAGGGGGGGCTCCAAGAGACCCAGTACTTC | CASGSEGGLQETQYF
13 | TRBJ2-7 | NA | TRBV12-3/TRBV12-4 | many | TGTGCCAGCAGTTTAGTCGGCAGACAAGAGCAGTACTTC | CASSLVGRQEQYF
15 | TRBJ1-1 | NA | TRBV28 | many | TGTGCCAGCAGTTTGGAGTACGGGGAATACACTGAAGCTTTCTTT | CASSLEYGEYTEAFF
13 | TRBJ2-2 | NA | TRBV6-1 | many | TGTGCCACGAGGCCTTTGGGCACCGGGGAGCTGTTTTTT | CATRPLGTGELFF
14 | TRBJ1-5 | NA | TRBV2 | many | TGTGCCAGCAGTGAAACGGGGCGTCATCAGCCCCAGCATTTT | CASSETGRHQPQHF
13 | TRBJ1-5 | NA | TRBV20-1 | NA | TGCAGTGCAACCCCTGGTAGCAATCAGCCCCAGCATTTT | CSATPGSNQPQHF